The sequence of this T cell receptor beta chain was determined in a study of blood T cell repertoires in COVID-19. Overall study context: The origin of the acute and convalescent COVID-19 samples was the United States, Italy and Spain. From T cells, B-cell-depleted T cells, or PBMCs came the material, which was cDNA or gDNA.

In the authors' workflow: Reference gene primer amplification in the assay estimated nucleated cell counts. Sequencing was performed with immunoSEQ multiplex PCR; in TCRdb, only in-frame clones are kept and a portion is missing. V and J calls and clone size are those listed in that table; D and trimming were worked out from the DNA. The table includes under 500,000 clones, around 88% detected once. V was shortened by 8 bases and J by 11 bases, with 22 bases between the two germline ends. CDR1 is MNHEY, CDR2 SMNVEV, per germline (reference sequence). The CDR3 covers 15 residues. V gene TRBV27 combines with J gene TRBJ1-6; D gene unclear. The TCR was taken from a woman aged 25-40 years with acute or convalescent COVID-19. Sequenced material: peripheral blood. The CDR3 DNA reads TGTGCCAGCCCCCCTCGGGAGGAGAAAGGGACACCCCTCCACTTT. It specifies CASPPREEKGTPLHF.